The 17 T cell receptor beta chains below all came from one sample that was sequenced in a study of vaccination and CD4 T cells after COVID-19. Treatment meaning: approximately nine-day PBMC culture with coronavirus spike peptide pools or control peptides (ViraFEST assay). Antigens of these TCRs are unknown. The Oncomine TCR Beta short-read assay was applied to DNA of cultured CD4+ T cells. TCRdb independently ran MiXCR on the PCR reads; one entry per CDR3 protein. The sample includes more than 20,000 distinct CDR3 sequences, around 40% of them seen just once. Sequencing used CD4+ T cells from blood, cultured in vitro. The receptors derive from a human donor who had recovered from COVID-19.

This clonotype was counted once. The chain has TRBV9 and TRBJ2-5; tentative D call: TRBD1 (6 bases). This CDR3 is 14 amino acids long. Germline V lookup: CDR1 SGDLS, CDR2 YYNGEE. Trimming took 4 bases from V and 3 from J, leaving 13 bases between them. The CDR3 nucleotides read TGTGCCAGCAGCAGACAGGCGCAGGAAGAGACCCAGTACTTC. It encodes CASSRQAQEETQYF.

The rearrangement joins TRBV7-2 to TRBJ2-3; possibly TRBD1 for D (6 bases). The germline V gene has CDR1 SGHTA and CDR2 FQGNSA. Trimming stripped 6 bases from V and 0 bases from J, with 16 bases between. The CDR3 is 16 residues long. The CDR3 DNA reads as TGTGCCAGCAGTTCGTGGGGACAACCTAGCACAGATACGCAGTATTTT. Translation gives CASSSWGQPSTDTQYF.

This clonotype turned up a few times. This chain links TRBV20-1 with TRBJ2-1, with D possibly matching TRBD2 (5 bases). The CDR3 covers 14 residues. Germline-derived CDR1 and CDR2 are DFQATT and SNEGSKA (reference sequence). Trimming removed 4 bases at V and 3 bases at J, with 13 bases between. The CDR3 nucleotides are TGCAGTGCTAAATTACGGACTCGCTACAATGAGCAGTTCTTC. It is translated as CSAKLRTRYNEQFF.

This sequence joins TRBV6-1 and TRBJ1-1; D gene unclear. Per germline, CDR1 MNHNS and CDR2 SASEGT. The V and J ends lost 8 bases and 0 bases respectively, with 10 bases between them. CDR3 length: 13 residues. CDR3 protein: CASQIMMNTEAFF. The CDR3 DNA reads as TGTGCCAGCCAAATTATGATGAACACTGAAGCTTTCTTT.

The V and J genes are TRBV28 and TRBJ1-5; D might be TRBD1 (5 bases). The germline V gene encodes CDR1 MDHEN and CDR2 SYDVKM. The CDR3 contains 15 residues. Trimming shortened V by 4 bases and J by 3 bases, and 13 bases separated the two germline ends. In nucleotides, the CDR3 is TGTGCCAGCAGTTACGGGGGGAAGATCAATCAGCCCCAGCATTTT. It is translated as CASSYGGKINQPQHF.

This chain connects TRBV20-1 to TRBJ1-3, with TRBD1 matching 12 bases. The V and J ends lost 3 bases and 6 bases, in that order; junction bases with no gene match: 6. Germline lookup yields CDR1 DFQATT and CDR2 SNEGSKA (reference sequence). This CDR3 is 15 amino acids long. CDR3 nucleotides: TGCAGTGCTAGGGCCGGGACAGGGGGCGTAAACACCATATATTTT. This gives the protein CSARAGTGGVNTIYF.

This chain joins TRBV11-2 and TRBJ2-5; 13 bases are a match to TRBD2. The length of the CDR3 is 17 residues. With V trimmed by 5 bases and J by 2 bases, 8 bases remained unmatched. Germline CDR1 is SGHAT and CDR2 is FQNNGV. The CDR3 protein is CASSPLAGGSGQETQYF. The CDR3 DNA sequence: TGTGCCAGCAGCCCACTAGCGGGAGGGTCCGGTCAAGAGACCCAGTACTTC.

The CDR3 nucleotides read TGTGCCAGCAGTTTAGCGGGGACTAGCACAGATACGCAGTATTTT. This translates into CASSLAGTSTDTQYF. The chain recombines TRBV6-5 with TRBJ2-3; 8 bases align to TRBD2. V lost 4 bases, J lost 0 bases, and 3 bases stayed unmatched. Germline V lookup: CDR1 MNHEY, CDR2 SVGAGI. The CDR3 runs 15 residues.

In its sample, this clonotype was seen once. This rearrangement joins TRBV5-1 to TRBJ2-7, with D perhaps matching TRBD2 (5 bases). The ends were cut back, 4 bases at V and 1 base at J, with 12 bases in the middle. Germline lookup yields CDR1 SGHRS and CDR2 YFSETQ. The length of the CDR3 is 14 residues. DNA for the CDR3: TGCGCCAGCAGCCGGGATGGGTCGTCCTACGAGCAGTACTTC. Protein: CASSRDGSSYEQYF.

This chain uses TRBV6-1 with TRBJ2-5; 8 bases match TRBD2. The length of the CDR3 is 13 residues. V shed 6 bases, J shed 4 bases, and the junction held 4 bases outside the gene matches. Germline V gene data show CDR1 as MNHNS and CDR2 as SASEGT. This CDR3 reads CASRVAGGETQYF. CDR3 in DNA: TGTGCCAGCAGGGTTGCGGGGGGAGAGACCCAGTACTTC.

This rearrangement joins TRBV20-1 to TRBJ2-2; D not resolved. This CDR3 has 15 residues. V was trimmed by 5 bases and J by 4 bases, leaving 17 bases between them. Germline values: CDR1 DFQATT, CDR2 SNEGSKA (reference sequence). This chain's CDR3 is CSAEVAARGTGELFF. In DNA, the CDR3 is TGCAGTGCTGAAGTGGCGGCTCGCGGCACCGGGGAGCTGTTTTTT.

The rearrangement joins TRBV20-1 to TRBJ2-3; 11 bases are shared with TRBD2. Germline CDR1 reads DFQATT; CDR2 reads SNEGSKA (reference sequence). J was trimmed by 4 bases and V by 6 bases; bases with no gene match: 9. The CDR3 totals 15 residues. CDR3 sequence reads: CSAGTSGRIADTQYF. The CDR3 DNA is TGCAGTGCGGGAACTAGCGGGAGAATAGCAGATACGCAGTATTTT.

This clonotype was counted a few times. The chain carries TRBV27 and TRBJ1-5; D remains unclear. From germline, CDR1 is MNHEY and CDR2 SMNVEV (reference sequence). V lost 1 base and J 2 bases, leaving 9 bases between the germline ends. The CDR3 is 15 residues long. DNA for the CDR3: TGTGCCAGCAGTTTATTTCCAGGCGGCAATCAGCCCCAGCATTTT. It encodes CASSLFPGGNQPQHF.

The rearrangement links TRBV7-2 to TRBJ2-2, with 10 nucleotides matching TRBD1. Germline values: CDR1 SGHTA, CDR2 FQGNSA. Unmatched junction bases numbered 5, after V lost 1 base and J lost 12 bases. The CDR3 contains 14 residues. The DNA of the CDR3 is TGTGCCAGCAGCTTAGACGCGGGACAGGGGAAGCTGTTTTTT. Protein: CASSLDAGQGKLFF.

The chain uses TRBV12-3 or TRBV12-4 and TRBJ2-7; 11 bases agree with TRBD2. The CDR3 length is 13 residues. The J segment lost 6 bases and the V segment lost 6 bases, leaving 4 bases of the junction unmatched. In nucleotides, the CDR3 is TGTGCCAGCAGGACTAGCGGGGAGGGCGAGCAGTACTTC. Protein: CASRTSGEGEQYF.

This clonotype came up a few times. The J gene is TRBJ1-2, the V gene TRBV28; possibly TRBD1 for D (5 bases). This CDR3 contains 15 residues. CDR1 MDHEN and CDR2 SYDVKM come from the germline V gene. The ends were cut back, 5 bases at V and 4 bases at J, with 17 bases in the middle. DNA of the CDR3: TGTGCCAGCAGTGGTCAGGGCGGAGGATTCTATGGCTACACCTTC. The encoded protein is CASSGQGGGFYGYTF.

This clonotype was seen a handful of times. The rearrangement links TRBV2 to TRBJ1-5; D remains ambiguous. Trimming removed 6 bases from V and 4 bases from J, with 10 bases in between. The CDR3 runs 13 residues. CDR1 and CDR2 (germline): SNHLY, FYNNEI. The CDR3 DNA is TGTGCCAGCAGGTCCAGGAGAAATCAGCCCCAGCATTTT. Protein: CASRSRRNQPQHF. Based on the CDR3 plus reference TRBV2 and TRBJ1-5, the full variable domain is EPEVTQTPSHQVTQMGQEVILRCVPISNHLYFYWYRQILGQKVEFLVSFYNNEISEKSEIFDDQFSVERPDGSNFTLKIRSTKLEDSAMYFCASRSRRNQPQHFGDGTRLSIL.